A selection of T cell receptor beta chains follows, all from one sample in a study of cytomegalovirus exposure and HLA in healthy donors. Method: immunoSEQ multiplex PCR; TCRdb's copy keeps in-frame clones and lacks some. The sample holds over 150,000 clones, approximately 77% seen once. Sequenced sample: PBMCs. The receptors were sampled from a man younger than 35 in good health and CMV-seronegative. Both conserved end residues are part of each CDR3. D genes are given only for firm matches. Not every row has a clone size; where given, it reads once, few, many or a size class.

d_call	clone_size	v_call	j_call	cdr3_nt	cdr3_aa
TRBD1	few	TRBV27	TRBJ1-5	TGTGCCAGCAGTTTAAACAGGGGAGGCAATCAGCCCCAGCATTTT	CASSLNRGGNQPQHF
TRBD1	.	TRBV10-3	TRBJ2-7	TGTGCCATCGGGACAGGGGGCTCCTCCGAGCAGTACTTC	CAIGTGGSSEQYF
TRBD1	.	TRBV5-1	TRBJ2-3	TGCGCCAGCAGCTTACCGACAGGGTTCATGATATCAGATACGCAGTATTTT	CASSLPTGFMISDTQYF
.	.	TRBV6-1	TRBJ1-1	TGTGCCAGCAGTGAAGGCCCCCAGGGGACTGAAGCTTTCTTT	CASSEGPQGTEAFF
.	.	TRBV30	TRBJ2-1	TGTGCCTGGAGTGTCAGCGGAGACTCCTACAATGAGCAGTTCTTC	CAWSVSGDSYNEQFF
.	.	TRBV28	TRBJ2-2	TGTGCCAGCAGCCAGGTCGACACCGGGGAGCTGTTTTTT	CASSQVDTGELFF
.	.	TRBV5-6	TRBJ2-3	TGTGCCAGCACCCCATCTCTCCGGGACACACACAGGACGGATACGCAGTATTTT	CASTPSLRDTHRTDTQYF
.	.	TRBV9	TRBJ1-2	TGTGCCAGCAGCGCCGCCGGAGGGGGGGAGGGTGGCTACACCTTC	CASSAAGGGEGGYTF
.	.	TRBV6-5	TRBJ1-2	TGTGCCAGCAGATGGCTCGCCGGGGGTGGCTACACCTTC	CASRWLAGGGYTF
.	.	TRBV5-1	TRBJ2-5	TGCGCCAGCAGCTTCCAGGTGGGAGAGACCCAGTACTTC	CASSFQVGETQYF
.	few	TRBV7-2	TRBJ2-7	TGTGCCAGCAGCTTAGAAGCTGGCGAGCAGTACTTC	CASSLEAGEQYF
.	.	TRBV4-1	TRBJ2-3	TGCGCCAGCAGCCAGGACGGACTGTACACAGATACGCAGTATTTT	CASSQDGLYTDTQYF
.	.	TRBV18	TRBJ2-5	TGTGCCAGCTCAGAGTCGATGACCGGGACTGGGGGGGAGACCCAGTACTTC	CASSESMTGTGGETQYF
.	.	TRBV18	TRBJ2-2	TGTGCCAGCTCACCAAGTCGAGCAGGAACGACCGGGGAGCTGTTTTTT	CASSPSRAGTTGELFF
TRBD2	.	TRBV2	TRBJ2-7	TGTGCCAGCAGGGAGCGGACTAGCGGCCTCTACGAGCAGTACTTC	CASRERTSGLYEQYF
TRBD2	.	TRBV11-2	TRBJ2-2	TGTGCCAGCAGCCCCAGACGGTATAGCGGGAGGGCGAACACCGGGGAGCTGTTTTTT	CASSPRRYSGRANTGELFF
.	.	TRBV29-1	TRBJ1-2	TGCAGCGTTGATTTGGGGGGCGGGGGTAACTATGGCTACACCTTC	CSVDLGGGGNYGYTF
.	.	TRBV5-5	TRBJ1-4	TGTGCCAGCAGCCCTCGCGGCCCAGGAGGTGAAAAACTGTTTTTT	CASSPRGPGGEKLFF
.	few	TRBV6-6	TRBJ2-1	TGTGCCAGCAGTTACTCGACGGCGGCCAATGAGCAGTTCTTC	CASSYSTAANEQFF
TRBD2	.	TRBV7-2	TRBJ2-1	TGTGCCAGCAGCTCCATTTCTCTAGCGGCCTCCTACAATGAGCAGTTCTTC	CASSSISLAASYNEQFF
.	.	TRBV7-9	TRBJ1-4	TGTGCCAGCAGCTTAGGAGAGATTAATGAAAAACTGTTTTTT	CASSLGEINEKLFF
.	.	TRBV27	TRBJ2-3	TGTGCCAGCAGCCCCGGAGGTCTGAACACAGATACGCAGTATTTT	CASSPGGLNTDTQYF
.	.	TRBV19	TRBJ1-2	TGTGCCAGTAGCGCCCGCACAGGGAAAGGTGGCTACACCTTC	CASSARTGKGGYTF
TRBD1	.	TRBV6-5	TRBJ2-7	TGTGCCAGCAGTTCGACAGGGGAGGTGCGCGAGCAGTACTTC	CASSSTGEVREQYF
.	once	TRBV7-2	TRBJ2-7	TGTGCCAGCAGCTTTGGGACAAGGGCTTCCTACGAGCAGTACTTC	CASSFGTRASYEQYF
TRBD1	.	TRBV19	TRBJ1-2	TGTGCCAGCACACAGGGGCCCTATGGCTACACCTTC	CASTQGPYGYTF
.	once	TRBV10-3	TRBJ1-6	TGTGCCATCAGTCTGAGTCAGGGTAATTCACCCCTCCACTTT	CAISLSQGNSPLHF
.	.	TRBV5-5	TRBJ1-1	TGTGCCAGCAGCTTCGGGGACACTGAAGCTTTCTTT	CASSFGDTEAFF
.	.	TRBV27	TRBJ2-1	TGTGCCAGCAGACGCTGGGGGGGGGCAAAGTACAATGAGCAGTTCTTC	CASRRWGGAKYNEQFF
TRBD2	.	TRBV4-3	TRBJ2-7	TGCGCCAGCAGCCGAAGGACTAGCGGGAGTGCCTACGAGCAGTACTTC	CASSRRTSGSAYEQYF
TRBD2	few	TRBV14	TRBJ2-2	TGTGCCAGCAGCAGGCAGGCTGGACTAGCGGGCGGGGAGCTGTTTTTT	CASSRQAGLAGGELFF
.	.	TRBV21-1	TRBJ1-2	TGTGCCAGCAGCACCCTAGGACCGCCCGGGGGCTATGGCTACACCTTC	CASSTLGPPGGYGYTF
.	.	TRBV2	TRBJ2-1	TGTGCCAGCAGTGAGTTCTTGAGTGGATCGGGGGATGAGCAGTTCTTC	CASSEFLSGSGDEQFF
.	.	TRBV9	TRBJ1-3	TGTGCCAGCAGCCCCGGCGGATCGGGAAACACCATATATTTT	CASSPGGSGNTIYF
.	few	TRBV27	TRBJ2-1	TGTGCCAGCAGTTGGGACATCTCCCTCCCCGAGCAGTTCTTC	CASSWDISLPEQFF
TRBD1	.	TRBV5-1	TRBJ1-2	TGCGCCAGCAGCCTAGGACAGGGTGGGGATGGCTACACCTTC	CASSLGQGGDGYTF
.	.	TRBV9	TRBJ2-1	TGTGCCAGCAGCCCGGGACTCCACAATGAGCAGTTCTTC	CASSPGLHNEQFF
TRBD1	few	TRBV6-5	TRBJ1-5	TGTGCCAGCACTGGACAGGGCTATTTCAATCAGCCCCAGCATTTT	CASTGQGYFNQPQHF
.	.	TRBV5-1	TRBJ2-5	TGCGCCAGCAGCCCCGGGCCGGGAGAGGGCGAGACCCAGTACTTC	CASSPGPGEGETQYF